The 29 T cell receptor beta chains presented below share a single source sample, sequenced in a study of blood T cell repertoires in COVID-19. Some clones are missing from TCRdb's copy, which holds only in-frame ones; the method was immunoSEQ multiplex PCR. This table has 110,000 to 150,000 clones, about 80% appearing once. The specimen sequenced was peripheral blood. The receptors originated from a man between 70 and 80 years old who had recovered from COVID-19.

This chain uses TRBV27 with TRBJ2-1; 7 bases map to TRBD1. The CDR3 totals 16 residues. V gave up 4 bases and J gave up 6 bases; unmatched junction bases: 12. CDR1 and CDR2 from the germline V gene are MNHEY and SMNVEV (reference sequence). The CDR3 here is CASSSVQPGTANEQFF. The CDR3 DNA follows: TGTGCCAGCAGTTCAGTTCAACCCGGGACAGCCAATGAGCAGTTCTTC.

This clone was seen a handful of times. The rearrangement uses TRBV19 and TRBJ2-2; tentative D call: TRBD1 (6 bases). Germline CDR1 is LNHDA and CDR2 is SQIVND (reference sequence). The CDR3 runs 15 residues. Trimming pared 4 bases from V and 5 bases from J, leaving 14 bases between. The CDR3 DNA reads TGTGCCAGTAGTACAGGACAGAGTTTTACCGGGGAGCTGTTTTTT. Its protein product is CASSTGQSFTGELFF.

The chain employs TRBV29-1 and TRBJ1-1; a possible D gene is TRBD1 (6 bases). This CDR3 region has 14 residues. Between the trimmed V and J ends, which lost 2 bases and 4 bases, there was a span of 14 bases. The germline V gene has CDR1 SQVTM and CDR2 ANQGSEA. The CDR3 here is CSVERGALGTEAFF. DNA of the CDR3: TGCAGCGTTGAACGGGGGGCCCTAGGCACTGAAGCTTTCTTT.

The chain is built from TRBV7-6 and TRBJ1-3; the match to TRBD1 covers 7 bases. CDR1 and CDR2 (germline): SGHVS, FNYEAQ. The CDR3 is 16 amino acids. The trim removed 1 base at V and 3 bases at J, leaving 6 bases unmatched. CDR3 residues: CASSLGTGTDGNTIYF. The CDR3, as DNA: TGTGCCAGCAGCTTAGGTACCGGGACAGATGGAAACACCATATATTTT. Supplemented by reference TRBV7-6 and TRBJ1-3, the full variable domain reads GAGVSQSPRYKVTKRGQDVALRCDPISGHVSLYWYRQALGQGPEFLTYFNYEAQQDKSGLPNDRFSAERPEGSISTLTIQRTEQRDSAMYRCASSLGTGTDGNTIYFGEGSWLTVV.

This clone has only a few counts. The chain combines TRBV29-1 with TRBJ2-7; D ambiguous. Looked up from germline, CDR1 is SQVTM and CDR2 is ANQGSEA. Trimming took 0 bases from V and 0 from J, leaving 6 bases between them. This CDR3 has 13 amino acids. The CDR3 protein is CSVEDTYSYEQYF. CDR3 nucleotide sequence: TGCAGCGTTGAAGACACATACTCCTACGAGCAGTACTTC.

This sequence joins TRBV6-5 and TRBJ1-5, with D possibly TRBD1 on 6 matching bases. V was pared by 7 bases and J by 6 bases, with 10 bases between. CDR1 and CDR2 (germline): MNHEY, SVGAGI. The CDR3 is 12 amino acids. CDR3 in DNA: TGTGCCAGCAAACAGGGTAGTCAGCCCCAGCATTTT. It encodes CASKQGSQPQHF.

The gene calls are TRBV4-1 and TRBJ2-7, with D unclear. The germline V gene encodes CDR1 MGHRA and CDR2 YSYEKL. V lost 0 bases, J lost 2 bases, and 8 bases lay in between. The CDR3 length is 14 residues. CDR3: CASSQDAQTYEQYF. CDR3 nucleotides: TGCGCCAGCAGCCAAGATGCACAAACCTACGAGCAGTACTTC.

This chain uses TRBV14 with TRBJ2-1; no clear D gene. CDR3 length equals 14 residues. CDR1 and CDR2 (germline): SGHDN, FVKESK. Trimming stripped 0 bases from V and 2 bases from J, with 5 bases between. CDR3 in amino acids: CASSQDPTYNEQFF. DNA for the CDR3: TGTGCCAGCAGCCAAGACCCAACCTACAATGAGCAGTTCTTC.

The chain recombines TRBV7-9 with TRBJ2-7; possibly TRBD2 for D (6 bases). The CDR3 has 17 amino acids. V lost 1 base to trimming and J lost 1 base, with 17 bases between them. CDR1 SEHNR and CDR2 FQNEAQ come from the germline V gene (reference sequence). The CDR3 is CASSLVEPGLRSYEQYF. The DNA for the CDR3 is TGTGCCAGCAGCTTAGTGGAGCCGGGACTTAGATCCTACGAGCAGTACTTC.

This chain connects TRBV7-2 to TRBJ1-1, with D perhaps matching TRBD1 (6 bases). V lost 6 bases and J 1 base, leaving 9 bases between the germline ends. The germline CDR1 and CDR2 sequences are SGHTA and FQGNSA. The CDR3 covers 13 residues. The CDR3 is CASRLQGNTEAFF. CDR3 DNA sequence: TGTGCCAGCAGGCTACAGGGGAACACTGAAGCTTTCTTT.

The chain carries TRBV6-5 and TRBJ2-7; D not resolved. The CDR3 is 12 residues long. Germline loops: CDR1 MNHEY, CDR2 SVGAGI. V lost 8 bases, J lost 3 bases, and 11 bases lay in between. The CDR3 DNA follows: TGTGCCAGCCTACCAAATGTCTACGAGCAGTACTTC. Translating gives CASLPNVYEQYF.

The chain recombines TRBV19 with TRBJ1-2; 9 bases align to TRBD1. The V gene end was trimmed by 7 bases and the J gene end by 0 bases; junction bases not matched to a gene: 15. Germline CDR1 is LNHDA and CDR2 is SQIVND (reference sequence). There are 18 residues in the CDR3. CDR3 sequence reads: CASTFRRDRALANYGYTF. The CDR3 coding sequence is TGTGCCAGTACCTTCCGGCGGGACAGGGCATTAGCTAACTATGGCTACACCTTC.

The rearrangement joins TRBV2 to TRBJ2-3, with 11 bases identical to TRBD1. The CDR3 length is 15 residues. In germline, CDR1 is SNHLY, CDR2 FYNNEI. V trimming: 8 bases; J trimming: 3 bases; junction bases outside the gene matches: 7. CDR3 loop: CASGQGAFRTDTQYF. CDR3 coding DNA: TGTGCCAGCGGACAGGGGGCCTTCAGGACAGATACGCAGTATTTT.

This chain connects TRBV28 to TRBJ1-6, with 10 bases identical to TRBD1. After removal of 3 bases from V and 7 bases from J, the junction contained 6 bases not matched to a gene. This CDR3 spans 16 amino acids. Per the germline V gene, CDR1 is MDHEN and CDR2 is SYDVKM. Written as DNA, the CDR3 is TGTGCCAGCAGTTTTGTCGACAGGGGGCCAAATTCACCCCTCCACTTT. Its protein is CASSFVDRGPNSPLHF.

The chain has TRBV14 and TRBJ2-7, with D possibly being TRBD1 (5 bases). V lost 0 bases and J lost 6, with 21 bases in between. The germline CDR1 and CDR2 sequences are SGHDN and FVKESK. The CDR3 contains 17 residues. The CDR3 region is CASSQEGRGRVVSEQYF. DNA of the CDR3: TGTGCCAGCAGCCAAGAAGGTCGTGGCAGGGTGGTATCCGAGCAGTACTTC. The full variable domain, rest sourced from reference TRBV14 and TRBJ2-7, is EAGVTQFPSHSVIEKGQTVTLRCDPISGHDNLYWYRRVMGKEIKFLLHFVKESKQDESGMPNNRFLAERTGGTYSTLKVQPAELEDSGVYFCASSQEGRGRVVSEQYFGPGTRLTVT.

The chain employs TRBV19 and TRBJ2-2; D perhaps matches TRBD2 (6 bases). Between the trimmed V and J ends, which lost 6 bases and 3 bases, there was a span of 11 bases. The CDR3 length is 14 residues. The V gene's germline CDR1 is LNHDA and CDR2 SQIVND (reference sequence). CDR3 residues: CASRDPGDTGELFF. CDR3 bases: TGTGCCAGTAGGGACCCGGGGGACACCGGGGAGCTGTTTTTT.

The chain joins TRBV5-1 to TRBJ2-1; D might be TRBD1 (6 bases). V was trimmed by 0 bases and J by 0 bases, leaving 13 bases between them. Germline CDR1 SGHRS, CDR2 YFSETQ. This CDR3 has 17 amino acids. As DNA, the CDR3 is TGCGCCAGCAGCTTGGGGGCAGGGGAGAGCTCCTACAATGAGCAGTTCTTC. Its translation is CASSLGAGESSYNEQFF.

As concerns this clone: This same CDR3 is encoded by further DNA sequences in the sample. The CDR3 here is CASSIETGHSNQPQHF. CDR3 DNA: TGTGCCAGTAGTATAGAGACAGGGCATAGCAATCAGCCCCAGCATTTT. This chain uses TRBV19 with TRBJ1-5; TRBD1 aligns across 7 bases. V was pared by 0 bases and J by 0 bases, with 2 bases of the junction left unmatched. CDR1 is LNHDA, CDR2 SQIVND, per germline (reference sequence). This CDR3 contains 16 residues.

CDR3 amino acids: CASSGTGMDTQYF. For the CDR3, the DNA is TGCGCCAGCAGCGGAACAGGGATGGATACGCAGTATTTT. The J gene is TRBJ2-3, the V gene TRBV5-1, with D possibly TRBD1 on 6 matching bases. Deletions cut 4 bases from V and 6 bases from J, with 12 bases between. The CDR3 sequence is 13 residues long. Germline CDR1 SGHRS, CDR2 YFSETQ.

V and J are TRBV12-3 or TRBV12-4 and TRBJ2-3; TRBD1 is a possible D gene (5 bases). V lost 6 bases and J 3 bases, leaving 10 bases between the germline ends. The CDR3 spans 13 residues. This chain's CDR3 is CASSMTDTDTQYF. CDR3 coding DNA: TGTGCCAGCAGCATGACAGATACAGATACGCAGTATTTT.

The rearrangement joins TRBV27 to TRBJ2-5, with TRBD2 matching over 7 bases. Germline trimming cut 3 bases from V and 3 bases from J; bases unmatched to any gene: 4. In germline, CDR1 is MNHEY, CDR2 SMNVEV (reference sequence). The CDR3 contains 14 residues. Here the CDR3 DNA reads TGTGCCAGCAGTTTCGGCCTAGCGGAAGAGACCCAGTACTTC. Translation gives CASSFGLAEETQYF.

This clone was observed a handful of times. The CDR3 loop reads CASSIAAGTSGILAYEQYF. The CDR3 region has the DNA TGTGCCAGCAGCATAGCGGCCGGGACTAGCGGGATCCTCGCCTACGAGCAGTACTTC. The J gene is TRBJ2-7, the V gene TRBV21-1; the table's D call of TRBD2 was not tested on the DNA. TRBV21-1 is annotated as a pseudogene. The CDR3 is 19 amino acids.

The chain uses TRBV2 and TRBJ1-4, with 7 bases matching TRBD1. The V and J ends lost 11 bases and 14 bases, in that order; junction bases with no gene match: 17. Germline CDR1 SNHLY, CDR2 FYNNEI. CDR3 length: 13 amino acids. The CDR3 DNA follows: TGTGCCGTTACTACAGGGGCCGATCGTCGGCTGTTTTTT. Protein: CAVTTGADRRLFF.

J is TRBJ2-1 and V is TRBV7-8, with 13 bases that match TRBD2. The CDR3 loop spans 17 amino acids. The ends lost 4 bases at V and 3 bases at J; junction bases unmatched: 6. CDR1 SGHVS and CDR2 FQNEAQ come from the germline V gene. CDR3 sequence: CASSSETSGRVYNEQFF. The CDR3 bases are TGTGCCAGCAGCTCCGAAACTAGCGGGAGGGTCTACAATGAGCAGTTCTTC.

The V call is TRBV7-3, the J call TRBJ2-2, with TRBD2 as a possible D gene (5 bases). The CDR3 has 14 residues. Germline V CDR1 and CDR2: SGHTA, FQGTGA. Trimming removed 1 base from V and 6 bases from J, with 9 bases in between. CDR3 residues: CASSLMEVPGELFF. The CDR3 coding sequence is TGTGCCAGCAGCTTAATGGAGGTGCCCGGGGAGCTGTTTTTT.

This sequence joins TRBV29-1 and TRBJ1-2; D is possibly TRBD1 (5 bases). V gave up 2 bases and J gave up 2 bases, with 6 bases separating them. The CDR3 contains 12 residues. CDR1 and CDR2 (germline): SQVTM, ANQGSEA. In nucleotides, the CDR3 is TGCAGCGTTGAAACAGGAAACTATGGCTACACCTTC. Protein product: CSVETGNYGYTF.

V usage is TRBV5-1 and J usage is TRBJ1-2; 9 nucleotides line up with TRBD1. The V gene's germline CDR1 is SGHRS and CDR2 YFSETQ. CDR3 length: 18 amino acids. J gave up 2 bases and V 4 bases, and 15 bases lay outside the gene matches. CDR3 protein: CASSDFTNTGTGNYGYTF. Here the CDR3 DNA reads TGCGCCAGCAGCGACTTCACGAATACCGGGACAGGGAACTATGGCTACACCTTC.

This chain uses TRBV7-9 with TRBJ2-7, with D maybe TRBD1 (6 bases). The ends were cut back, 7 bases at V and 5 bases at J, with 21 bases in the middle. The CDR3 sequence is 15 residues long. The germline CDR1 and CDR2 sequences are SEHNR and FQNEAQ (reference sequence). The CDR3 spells CASTPFEGVHDEQYF. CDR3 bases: TGTGCCAGCACCCCTTTTGAGGGGGTTCATGACGAGCAGTACTTC.

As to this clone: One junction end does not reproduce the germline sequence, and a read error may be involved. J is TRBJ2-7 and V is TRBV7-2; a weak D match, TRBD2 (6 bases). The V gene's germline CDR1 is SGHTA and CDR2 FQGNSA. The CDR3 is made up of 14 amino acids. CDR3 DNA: TGTGCCAGCAGCCTAGCGAGGACTTCCTACGAGCAGTACTTC. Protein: CASSLARTSYEQYF.